These 18 T cell receptor beta chains originate from one sample sequenced in a study of T cells in Graves' hyperthyroidism and ophthalmopathy (dated by TCRdb to between 2018 and 2020). The library was produced with multiplex PCR. Sequencing instrument: Illumina HiSeq 2000. The TCR beta CDR3 regions were amplified from RNA transcripts. A first-round RT-PCR of the TCR CDR3 used the HTBI primer set with the Qiagen OneStep RT-PCR kit. The public reads were reanalyzed by TCRdb: fastp trimming at Q25, MiXCR alignment, in-frame beta chains only. Duplicate CDR3 protein sequences are folded into a single record with the most common DNA and genes. This sample comprises some 490,000 distinct CDR3 sequences, around a fifth of them detected only once. The biggest ten clones account for less than 65% of the sample. Sequenced input: blood. The receptor source for this set is a woman aged 70 to 79 with Graves' ophthalmopathy.

This clonotype was recorded many times. The V and J genes are TRBV20-1 and TRBJ1-2; 8 positions agree with TRBD1. The CDR3 contains 11 residues. V shed 6 bases, J shed 7 bases, and the junction held 4 bases outside the gene matches. Germline V lookup: CDR1 DFQATT, CDR2 SNEGSKA (reference sequence). This CDR3 reads CSAQGAFGYTF. The CDR3 coding sequence is TGCAGTGCGCAGGGGGCGTTTGGCTACACCTTC.

In its sample, this clonotype was seen many times. This sequence joins TRBV7-2 and TRBJ2-3; 8 positions match TRBD2. V lost 5 bases, J lost 0 bases, and 10 bases stayed unmatched. The CDR3 is made up of 17 amino acids. The germline gives CDR1 SGHTA, CDR2 FQGNSA. The CDR3 spells CASSSPRGGRSTDTQYF. DNA for the CDR3: TGTGCCAGCAGCAGCCCTAGGGGCGGGAGGAGCACAGATACGCAGTATTTT.

This clonotype has more than one count but fewer than ten. The genes are TRBV9 and TRBJ2-7; the match to TRBD2 covers 7 bases. With V trimmed by 0 bases and J by 5 bases, 5 bases remained unmatched. This CDR3 has 14 residues. Germline CDR1 SGDLS, CDR2 YYNGEE. CDR3 in DNA: TGTGCCAGCAGCGTAGCGGGAGGTAGCGACGAGCAGTACTTC. Translated, it gives CASSVAGGSDEQYF.

This chain joins TRBV20-1 and TRBJ2-1, with 11 nucleotides matching TRBD2. The germline gives CDR1 DFQATT, CDR2 SNEGSKA (reference sequence). Trimming at V came to 6 bases and at J to 2 bases, leaving 6 bases not matched to a gene. The CDR3 sequence is 15 residues long. The CDR3 DNA reads as TGCAGTGCCCCACTAGCGGGAGCCGCCTACAATGAGCAGTTCTTC. Protein sequence: CSAPLAGAAYNEQFF.

In its sample, this clonotype was seen many times. The genes are TRBV11-2 and TRBJ1-1; D is ambiguous. V shed 1 base and J shed 0 bases, with 12 bases lying between them. CDR1 and CDR2 from the germline V gene are SGHAT and FQNNGV. The CDR3 runs 16 residues. CDR3 residues: CASSLGVGAMNTEAFF. CDR3 DNA sequence: TGTGCCAGCAGCTTAGGGGTGGGAGCGATGAACACTGAAGCTTTCTTT.

The chain links TRBV6-2 or TRBV6-3 to TRBJ1-6; possible D gene TRBD1, 5 bases. Between the trimmed V and J ends, which lost 0 bases and 6 bases, there was a span of 15 bases. The V gene's germline CDR1 is MNHEY and CDR2 SVGEGT. This CDR3 has 17 amino acids. The CDR3 region has the DNA TGTGCCAGCAGTTACTCGATTGGCAGGGTCGCTAATTCACCCCTCCACTTT. Protein: CASSYSIGRVANSPLHF.

The chain couples TRBV5-1 to TRBJ1-1; D remains ambiguous. The CDR3 has 13 amino acids. Deletions cut 3 bases from V and 4 bases from J, with 10 bases between. CDR1 is SGHRS, CDR2 YFSETQ, per germline. CDR3 residues: CASSSNIATEAFF. In DNA form, the CDR3 reads TGCGCCAGCAGCTCCAATATCGCCACTGAAGCTTTCTTT.

In this sample, this clonotype turned up a few times. The chain is built from TRBV19 and TRBJ2-1; no clear D gene. CDR1 is LNHDA, CDR2 SQIVND, per germline (reference sequence). V lost 3 bases to trimming and J lost 4 bases, with 13 bases between them. This CDR3 has 15 residues. The CDR3 DNA is TGTGCCAGTAGTATGGATCCTATCTCATACAATGAGCAGTTCTTC. Translation gives CASSMDPISYNEQFF.

This clonotype has just a few counts. The CDR3 here is CAWSDTPGGANTEAFF. The CDR3 DNA reads as TGTGCCTGGAGTGATACTCCGGGGGGGGCGAACACTGAAGCTTTCTTT. The chain is built from TRBV30 and TRBJ1-1; a weak D match, TRBD1 (6 bases). This CDR3 is built from 16 residues. In germline, CDR1 is GTSNPN, CDR2 SVGIG (reference sequence). The V and J ends lost 1 base and 1 base respectively, with 16 bases between them.

The genes are TRBV7-2 and TRBJ2-5, with D perhaps matching TRBD2 (6 bases). Germline V lookup: CDR1 SGHTA, CDR2 FQGNSA. The V end was cut by 2 bases, the J end by 2 bases, with 12 bases between. The CDR3 runs to 15 residues. The CDR3 is CASSLSGGAQETQYF. CDR3 sequence (DNA): TGTGCCAGCAGCTTATCTGGAGGGGCTCAAGAGACCCAGTACTTC.

The V call is TRBV5-1, the J call TRBJ1-2; unclear D gene. V dropped 0 bases and J dropped 6 bases, with 12 bases sitting between them. CDR1 and CDR2 (germline): SGHRS, YFSETQ. CDR3 length: 14 residues. CDR3 nucleotides: TGCGCCAGCAGCTTGGACTCCGACCCCGATGGCTACACCTTC. The encoded protein is CASSLDSDPDGYTF.

This sequence joins TRBV7-2 and TRBJ2-7; no clear D gene. The length of the CDR3 is 13 residues. Trimming removed 5 bases from V and 5 bases from J, with 13 bases in between. Germline values: CDR1 SGHTA, CDR2 FQGNSA. CDR3 sequence reads: CASSNPASNEQYF. The DNA of the CDR3 is TGTGCCAGCAGCAACCCCGCGAGTAACGAGCAGTACTTC. Variable domain in full (rest from reference TRBV7-2 and TRBJ2-7): GAGVSQSPSNKVTEKGKDVELRCDPISGHTALYWYRQSLGQGLEFLIYFQGNSAPDKSGLPSDRFSAERTGGSVSTLTIQRTQQEDSAVYLCASSNPASNEQYFGPGTRLTVT.

This chain connects TRBV9 to TRBJ1-4; possible D gene TRBD1, 6 bases. CDR3 length equals 16 residues. Between the trimmed V and J ends, which lost 1 base and 3 bases, there was a span of 13 bases. Looked up from germline, CDR1 is SGDLS and CDR2 is YYNGEE. In DNA, the CDR3 is TGTGCCAGCAGCGTATCTCTCGGGACACCTAATGAAAAACTGTTTTTT. Its protein is CASSVSLGTPNEKLFF.

V gene TRBV6-2 or TRBV6-3 combines with J gene TRBJ2-2, with D tentatively TRBD1 (6 bases). This CDR3 contains 13 residues. The germline V and J ends were trimmed by 7 bases and 5 bases, with 11 bases remaining between them. In germline, CDR1 is MNHEY, CDR2 SVGEGT. CDR3: CASTPQGTGELFF. The CDR3 nucleotides read TGTGCCAGCACCCCCCAGGGGACCGGGGAGCTGTTTTTT.

V gene TRBV9 combines with J gene TRBJ2-7, with TRBD2 as a possible D gene (5 bases). CDR3 length: 14 residues. Trimming removed 4 bases from V and 4 bases from J, with 15 bases in between. The germline CDR1 and CDR2 sequences are SGDLS and YYNGEE. CDR3 sequence (DNA): TGTGCCAGCAGCCCCGATGGAGCGGCTTACGAGCAGTACTTC. Translation: CASSPDGAAYEQYF.

In this sample, this clonotype turned up many times. The V gene is TRBV24-1, the J gene TRBJ1-5; D remains ambiguous. Trimming took 1 base from V and 7 from J, leaving 7 bases between them. Germline-derived CDR1 and CDR2 are KGHDR and SFDVKD. The CDR3 spans 13 residues. CDR3 nucleotides: TGTGCCACCAGTGATTTAACTGGGCAGCCCCAGCATTTT. Its translation: CATSDLTGQPQHF.

The V and J genes are TRBV7-9 and TRBJ1-1; D call uncertain. The ends were cut back, 6 bases at V and 1 base at J, with 9 bases in the middle. The CDR3 extends over 13 amino acids. In germline, CDR1 is SEHNR, CDR2 FQNEAQ (reference sequence). This CDR3 reads CASRSTANTEAFF. The CDR3 nucleotides read TGTGCCAGCAGATCTACAGCGAACACTGAAGCTTTCTTT. Together with reference TRBV7-9 and TRBJ1-1, the CDR3 gives the full variable domain: DTGVSQNPRHKITKRGQNVTFRCDPISEHNRLYWYRQTLGQGPEFLTYFQNEAQLEKSRLLSDRFSAERPKGSFSTLEIQRTEQGDSAMYLCASRSTANTEAFFGQGTRLTVV.

The chain uses TRBV29-1 and TRBJ1-2; a possible D gene is TRBD1 (5 bases). V was pared by 6 bases and J by 8 bases, with 13 bases between. The length of the CDR3 is 11 residues. The germline V gene has CDR1 SQVTM and CDR2 ANQGSEA. This CDR3 reads CSVRDGDGYTF. The DNA for the CDR3 is TGCAGCGTGAGAGACGGGGACGGCTACACCTTC.